One and the same sample provided the 19 T cell receptor beta chains below, sequenced in a study of regulatory T cells in long-lasting Graves disease. Indicated time point: persistent/refractory GD, antithyroid drugs over 5 years with positive TRAb. The TCR library was prepared using RNA isolated from PBMCs. Libraries of TCR beta came from iRepertoire HTBI primers plus Arm-PCR of CDR3 regions. TCRdb itself ran the multiplex PCR reads through MiXCR, one entry per CDR3 protein. The table shows more than 300,000 distinct CDR3 sequences, with roughly 24% occurring only once. This sample comprised peripheral blood mononuclear cells (PBMCs), obtained when the disease was refractory, from a patient treated with antithyroid drugs. All receptors derive from a woman between 35 and 50 years old with Graves disease.

The chain links TRBV10-3 to TRBJ1-1; TRBD1 might be the D (6 bases). Germline V gene sequence: CDR1 ENHRY, CDR2 SYGVKD. V gave up 1 base and J gave up 8 bases, with 17 bases separating them. The CDR3 length is 15 residues. The CDR3 sequence is CAISEYTGSGREAFF. The CDR3 coding sequence is TGTGCCATCAGTGAGTATACAGGGTCCGGTCGCGAAGCTTTCTTT.

In this sample, this clonotype turned up many times. The V and J genes are TRBV29-1 and TRBJ2-7, with 9 bases matching TRBD2. After removal of 2 bases from V and 3 bases from J, the junction contained 5 bases not matched to a gene. Germline CDR1 SQVTM, CDR2 ANQGSEA. There are 14 residues in the CDR3. The CDR3 nucleotides read TGCAGCGTTGAATTTTGGCGGGAGGGCTACGAGCAGTACTTC. It encodes CSVEFWREGYEQYF.

A few counts support this clonotype. The chain employs TRBV4-1 and TRBJ1-1; D is uncertain. The germline gives CDR1 MGHRA, CDR2 YSYEKL. V lost 5 bases and J lost 0, with 7 bases in between. The CDR3 covers 13 residues. CDR3 region: CASSSHLNTEAFF. CDR3 nucleotide sequence: TGCGCCAGCAGCTCACACTTGAACACTGAAGCTTTCTTT.

This clonotype was found many times. V is TRBV6-6 and J is TRBJ2-5; 9 nucleotides agree with TRBD1. CDR1 is MNHNY and CDR2 is SVGAGI in the germline V gene (reference sequence). The CDR3 runs to 16 residues. With V trimmed by 0 bases and J by 2 bases, 4 bases remained unmatched. In nucleotides, the CDR3 is TGTGCCAGCAGTTACTCGACGACAGGGGGTCAAGAGACCCAGTACTTC. It is translated as CASSYSTTGGQETQYF.

V usage is TRBV18 and J usage is TRBJ2-5; 9 bases line up with TRBD1. The V and J ends lost 6 bases and 3 bases, in that order; junction bases with no gene match: 2. The CDR3 runs 13 residues. Germline assignment: CDR1 KGHSH and CDR2 LQKENI. The DNA of the CDR3 is TGTGCCAGCTCCCGGACAGGGGAAGAGACCCAGTACTTC. This translates into CASSRTGEETQYF. The variable domain in full, completed from reference TRBV18 and TRBJ2-5, reads NAGVMQNPRHLVRRRGQEARLRCSPMKGHSHVYWYRQLPEEGLKFMVYLQKENIIDESGMPKERFSAEFPKEGPSILRIQQVVRGDSAAYFCASSRTGEETQYFGPGTRLLVL.

This clonotype was seen a few times. This chain links TRBV5-4 with TRBJ2-4; D tentatively fits TRBD1 or TRBD2 (5 bases each). The germline CDR1 and CDR2 sequences are SGHNT and YYREEE (reference sequence). The CDR3 is 16 residues long. Deletions cut 1 base from V and 4 bases from J, with 15 bases between. Here the CDR3 reads CASSLLGPTFKNIQYF. Here the CDR3 DNA reads TGTGCCAGCAGCTTGTTGGGACCGACGTTTAAAAACATTCAGTACTTC.

In this sample, this clonotype turned up a few times. This sequence joins TRBV20-1 and TRBJ2-2; D unclear. The CDR3 contains 14 residues. Germline V gene sequence: CDR1 DFQATT, CDR2 SNEGSKA (reference sequence). V dropped 6 bases and J dropped 6 bases, with 17 bases sitting between them. For the CDR3, the DNA is TGCAGTGCCGATCAGCCCAAGGGCTCCGGGGAGCTGTTTTTT. This encodes CSADQPKGSGELFF.

This clonotype was detected only a few times. This chain joins TRBV5-5 and TRBJ1-5; TRBD1 might be the D (5 bases). This CDR3 has 17 amino acids. In germline, CDR1 is SGHKS, CDR2 YYEKEE (reference sequence). Trimming took 4 bases from V and 5 from J, leaving 22 bases between them. The CDR3, as DNA: TGTGCCAGCAGCCGGGGGAACCAGGGACTTTACTATCAGCCCCAGCATTTT. This codes for CASSRGNQGLYYQPQHF.

This rearrangement joins TRBV5-1 to TRBJ1-1; D is uncertain. Germline values: CDR1 SGHRS, CDR2 YFSETQ. The CDR3 extends over 13 amino acids. Trimming took off 4 bases at V and 3 bases at J, with 10 bases between the two ends. CDR3 amino acids: CASSKTGDTEAFF. CDR3 DNA: TGCGCCAGCAGCAAGACCGGGGACACTGAAGCTTTCTTT.

This clonotype was recorded many times. The J gene is TRBJ2-7, the V gene TRBV20-1; 10 bases fit TRBD1. The CDR3 consists of 12 residues. Germline V CDR1 and CDR2: DFQATT, SNEGSKA (reference sequence). V shed 6 bases, J shed 4 bases, and the junction held 3 bases outside the gene matches. The CDR3 protein is CSARDRGYEQYF. The DNA for the CDR3 is TGCAGTGCCAGGGACAGGGGATACGAGCAGTACTTC.

With regard to this clonotype: A much larger clone lies a single base off, so this may be a read error. The conserved phenylalanine or tryptophan is not found at the CDR3 terminus, so this likely reflects a read error. The chain is built from TRBV6-1 and TRBJ2-5; D is perhaps TRBD1 or TRBD2 (6 bases each). The V and J ends lost 6 bases and 5 bases respectively, with 34 bases between them. CDR3 size: 20 residues. Germline V lookup: CDR1 MNHNS, CDR2 SASEGT. The DNA for the CDR3 is TGTGCCAGCAGACTACGCCGGGACACCGGCCCGCGGAGGGAATCGGAGACCCAGTACCTC. Amino acid sequence: CASRLRRDTGPRRESETQYL.

This clonotype was observed many times. V is TRBV28 and J is TRBJ2-6, with D unresolved. V was pared by 6 bases and J by 0 bases, with 12 bases between. This CDR3 is built from 16 residues. Germline V gene data show CDR1 as MDHEN and CDR2 as SYDVKM. The CDR3 region has the DNA TGTGCCAGCAGCGGCAGCCCTAGCTCTGGGGCCAACGTCCTGACTTTC. It specifies CASSGSPSSGANVLTF.

This clonotype was detected ten times or more. The chain has TRBV28 and TRBJ2-7, with TRBD2 as a possible D gene (5 bases). CDR1 MDHEN and CDR2 SYDVKM come from the germline V gene. CDR3 length: 14 residues. Trimming pared 3 bases from V and 0 bases from J, leaving 9 bases between. In nucleotides, the CDR3 is TGTGCCAGCAGTTTGGTAGCGACCTCCTACGAGCAGTACTTC. Translation: CASSLVATSYEQYF.

As to this clonotype: With only one base between it and a far larger clone, this is likely a read error. The gene calls are TRBV28 and TRBJ2-7, with 13 bases matching TRBD2. The closer fit of TRBJ2-5 to the DNA end suggests the J call may be wrong. Germline CDR1 is MDHEN and CDR2 is SYDVKM. The CDR3 runs to 21 residues. The CDR3 DNA is TGTGCCAGCAGTCCGACGCCCGAGGGCACCGGACTAGCGGGAGTCCAAGAGACCCAGTACTTC. It encodes CASSPTPEGTGLAGVQETQYF.

This clonotype was counted at least ten times. The V gene is TRBV28, the J gene TRBJ1-4, with D possibly TRBD1 on 6 matching bases. V lost 6 bases to trimming and J lost 9 bases, with 14 bases between them. Germline assignment: CDR1 MDHEN and CDR2 SYDVKM. CDR3 length: 13 amino acids. The CDR3 here is CASRLDSSKKLFF. The CDR3 DNA follows: TGTGCCAGCAGATTGGACAGTTCAAAAAAACTGTTTTTT.

The table lists this clonotype with a few counts. The chain recombines TRBV11-2 with TRBJ2-1; TRBD2 agrees at 9 bases. Germline CDR1 SGHAT, CDR2 FQNNGV. V lost 1 base, J lost 2 bases, and 6 bases stayed unmatched. The CDR3 extends over 17 amino acids. CDR3: CASSLGLAGNPYNEQFF. The CDR3 nucleotides read TGTGCCAGCAGCTTAGGGCTAGCGGGAAATCCCTACAATGAGCAGTTCTTC.

There are many counts of this clonotype. V and J are TRBV28 and TRBJ1-5; D is uncertain. V lost 3 bases, J lost 7 bases, and 16 bases lay in between. The CDR3 has 15 residues. CDR1 and CDR2 from the germline V gene are MDHEN and SYDVKM. CDR3 loop: CASSFAGWGKQPQHF. In DNA form, the CDR3 reads TGTGCCAGCAGTTTCGCTGGCTGGGGAAAACAGCCCCAGCATTTT. The variable domain in full, completed from reference TRBV28 and TRBJ1-5, reads DVKVTQSSRYLVKRTGEKVFLECVQDMDHENMFWYRQDPGLGLRLIYFSYDVKMKEKGDIPEGYSVSREKKERFSLILESASTNQTSMYLCASSFAGWGKQPQHFGDGTRLSIL.

This sequence joins TRBV20-1 and TRBJ2-1; TRBD2 matches at 7 bases. Germline CDR1 DFQATT, CDR2 SNEGSKA (reference sequence). V shed 1 base and J 3 bases; nucleotides not matched to a gene: 12. The CDR3 is 17 amino acids. This CDR3 reads CSARVASGPGGYNEQFF. CDR3 DNA: TGCAGTGCTAGAGTGGCTAGCGGCCCTGGGGGCTACAATGAGCAGTTCTTC.

This chain links TRBV20-1 with TRBJ2-2; 7 bases fit TRBD1. The CDR3 spans 15 residues. CDR1 and CDR2 from the germline V gene are DFQATT and SNEGSKA (reference sequence). With V trimmed by 0 bases and J by 4 bases, 5 bases remained unmatched. CDR3 in DNA: TGCAGTGCTAGAGATCCCACAGGGGTCACCGGGGAGCTGTTTTTT. It is translated as CSARDPTGVTGELFF.